This T cell receptor (beta chain) was retrieved from a study of blood T cell repertoires in COVID-19. Study as a whole: Samples came from the United States, Italy and Spain, spanning acute and convalescent COVID-19. T cells, B-cell-depleted T cells, or PBMCs supplied cDNA or gDNA.

Original processing notes: Amplification from reference gene primers served as the basis for estimated nucleated cell counts. Here immunoSEQ multiplex PCR was the method, and the copy in TCRdb shows in-frame clones only, minus some. V, J and clone size are taken as reported in that table, and D and trimming were inferred from the DNA itself. The data show around 71,000 clones, with about four fifths seen just once and around 30% held by the top ten. Germline V gene data show CDR1 as MDHEN and CDR2 as SYDVKM. The V end was cut by 2 bases, the J end by 5 bases, with 2 bases between. This CDR3 contains 11 residues.

Sample: peripheral blood. The receptor was isolated from a woman aged 80 or older with active or convalescent COVID-19. The V gene is TRBV28, the J gene TRBJ2-3; unclear D gene. DNA for the CDR3: TGTGCCAGCAGTTTACTAGATACGCAGTATTTT. Protein: CASSLLDTQYF.